This record concerns one T cell receptor beta chain sequence. Which antigen it targets is not known. Per-base qualities were not stored, and no clone one base away is much larger. The trial excluded patients who had a history of autoimmune disease or who were on systemic immunosuppression. Peripheral blood for TCR sequencing was drawn from every dose cohort at baseline, at cycle 4 day 1 and at cycle 7 day 1. The samples were taken from a phase I, first-in-human, multicenter, open-label dose-escalation trial of ivuxolimab. The trial enrolled adults with locally advanced or metastatic head and neck squamous cell, hepatocellular, melanoma or renal cell carcinoma. Before TCR sequencing, CD4+ and CD8+ T cells were separately sorted from peripheral blood. The data stem from a study of OX40 agonist ivuxolimab in advanced cancers. At the level of the whole study: Ivuxolimab was an agonistic, fully human IgG2 monoclonal antibody directed against OX40 (CD134), a costimulatory receptor. Of the approximately 50 dose-escalation patients, hepatocellular carcinoma was present in 19, melanoma in approximately 15, renal cell carcinoma in 9 and head and neck cancer in 9. Peripheral TCRbeta sequencing was intended to test whether TCR sequence diversity was altered and clonal T-cell expansion was caused by ivuxolimab. Three dose-escalation patients achieved partial responses, one with hepatocellular carcinoma and two with cutaneous melanoma. The paper describes the monotherapy dose-escalation part (N ≈ 50 patients) of the phase I trial of ivuxolimab. In the dose-escalation cohort, 70% to 85% of patients were male, and the mean age was approximately 60 years with a range of about 20 to 80. Intravenous ivuxolimab was administered to patients every 2 weeks at six dose levels: 0.01, 0.1, 0.3, 1.5, 3 and 10 mg/kg. Patients were allowed to have had prior anti-PD-1, anti-PD-L1 or anti-CTLA-4 therapy, and approximately 39% of the dose-escalation patients had been treated with checkpoint inhibitors.

General findings and caveats noted by the study authors: Low levels of normalized T-cell clonal expansion were also seen in some nonresponding patients. Antigen specificity was not determined for the clonally expanded peripheral T cells. After ivuxolimab, CD8+ T cells had more expanded clones than CD4+ T cells on average. In the 0.1-3.0 mg/kg groups, partial responders had among the lowest normalized peripheral clonal expansion, particularly in CD8+ T cells. At doses of 0.1 to 3.0 mg/kg, clonal expansion of both CD4+ and CD8+ T cells in blood was seen between baseline and week 6.

For sequencing of the TCRbeta CDR3 region, genomic DNA was extracted from the sorted cells. The immunoSEQ Assay was used to sequence the TCRbeta CDR3 regions. Here the immuneACCESS table is served through TCRdb, limited to in-frame sequences with V and J called. Missing clones are a known gap in these copies; in checked studies unresolved V genes cover under half, and the rest lacks a known reason. The sample contains approximately 43,000 clones, approximately 88% of them found a single time. The top ten clonotypes cover roughly 0.57% of the sample. The material sequenced was CD4+ or CD8+ T cells sorted from blood, taken in a trial of the OX40 agonist ivuxolimab. The clonotype comes from an adult with an advanced solid tumor such as melanoma, head and neck, liver or kidney cancer.

The base sequence is TGTGCCAGCAGCTTACTCCGGGACAGGAACACTGAAGCTTTCTTT. Its amino acids are CASSLLRDRNTEAFF. This sequence uses TRBV7-3 and TRBJ1-1, and TRBD1 aligns with 7 junction nucleotides. Unmatched junction bases come to 4, with V trimmed by 2 bases and J by 1 base. CDR1 and CDR2 are read off the germline V gene as SGHTA and FQGTGA. From the cysteine up to the phenylalanine, the CDR3 has a length of 15 residues. The only DNA kept is the CDR3, 45 bases in frame from the first base.